This T cell receptor (beta chain) was identified in a study of cytomegalovirus exposure and HLA in healthy donors. Points from the study as a whole: Later analysis found that TCR beta chains associated with HLA were more clonally expanded than other, equally common chains.

Donors had nominal health at sampling but likely had unrecorded immune exposures. The V gene lost 0 bases and the J gene lost 12 bases, with 21 bases spanning the gap. Per germline, CDR1 LNHNV and CDR2 YYDKDF (reference sequence). The CDR3 runs 16 residues. PCR used 60 Vbeta primers and 13 Jbeta primers. Assay used: immunoSEQ multiplex PCR; TCRdb lists only in-frame clones, some missing. The table records about 180,000 clones, about 72% of them present only once. Comment on this clone: Its antigen is currently unknown.

This receptor was obtained from a human donor in good health. Sequencing was done on a sample of PBMCs. The genes are TRBV15 and TRBJ2-1; the D gene is possibly TRBD2 (5 bases). Here the CDR3 reads CATSRDLRARLWGQFF. The CDR3 region has the DNA TGTGCCACCAGCAGAGATTTGAGGGCCCGACTCTGGGGGCAGTTCTTC.